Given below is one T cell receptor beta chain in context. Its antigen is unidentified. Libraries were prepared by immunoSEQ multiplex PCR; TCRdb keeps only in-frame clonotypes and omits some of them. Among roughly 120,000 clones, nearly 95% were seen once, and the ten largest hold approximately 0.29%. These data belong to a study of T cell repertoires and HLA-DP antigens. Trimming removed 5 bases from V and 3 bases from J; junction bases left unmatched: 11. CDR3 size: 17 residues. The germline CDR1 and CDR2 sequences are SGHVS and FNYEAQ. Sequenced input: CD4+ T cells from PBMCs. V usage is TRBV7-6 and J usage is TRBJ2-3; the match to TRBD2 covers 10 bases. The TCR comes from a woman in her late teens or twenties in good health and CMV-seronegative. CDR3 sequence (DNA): TGTGCCAGCAGCCAACAGCCAGCGGGGGGGCCGACAGATACGCAGTATTTT. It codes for CASSQQPAGGPTDTQYF.